This entry describes one TCR beta chain. In the authors' workflow: Scientists estimated how many nucleated cells there were by amplifying reference gene primers. Some clones are missing from TCRdb's copy, which holds only in-frame ones; the method was immunoSEQ multiplex PCR. D and trimming were read from the DNA, whereas the V and J calls and clone size are those reported in that table. The sample has more than 120,000 clones, roughly 90% seen once. The data belong to a study of blood T cell repertoires in COVID-19. Looking at the study overall: Samples taken during acute and convalescent COVID-19 were collected in the United States, Italy and Spain. T cells, B-cell-depleted T cells, or PBMCs supplied cDNA or gDNA.

Deletions cut 0 bases from V and 0 bases from J, with 12 bases between. This CDR3 spans 16 amino acids. Germline V gene sequence: CDR1 LNHNV, CDR2 YYDKDF (reference sequence). The rearrangement links TRBV15 to TRBJ2-7, with D possibly matching TRBD2 (7 bases). This TCR derives from a human donor in a cohort sampled during active COVID-19. Sequenced material: peripheral blood. The CDR3 sequence: CATSRDRGAFSYEQYF. CDR3 DNA: TGTGCCACCAGCAGAGATCGGGGGGCCTTCTCCTACGAGCAGTACTTC.